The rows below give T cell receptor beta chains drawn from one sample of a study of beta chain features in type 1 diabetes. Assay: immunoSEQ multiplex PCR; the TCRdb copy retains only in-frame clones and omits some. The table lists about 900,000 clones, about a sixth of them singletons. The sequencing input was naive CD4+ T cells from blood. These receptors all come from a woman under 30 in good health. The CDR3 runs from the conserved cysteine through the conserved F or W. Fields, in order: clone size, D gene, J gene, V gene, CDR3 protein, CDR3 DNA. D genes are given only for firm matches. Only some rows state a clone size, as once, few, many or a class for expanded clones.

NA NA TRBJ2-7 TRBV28 CASSRSGAESYEQYF TGTGCCAGCAGTCGATCGGGAGCCGAGAGCTACGAGCAGTACTTC
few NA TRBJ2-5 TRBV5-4 CASSLEGDGTQYF TGTGCCAGCAGCTTGGAGGGAGATGGGACCCAGTACTTC
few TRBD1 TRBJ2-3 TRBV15 CATSRGVETGSTDTQYF TGTGCCACCAGCAGAGGCGTAGAGACAGGGAGCACAGATACGCAGTATTTT
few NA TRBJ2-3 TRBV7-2 CAIAQTPGTRDTQYF TGTGCCATCGCGCAGACTCCGGGCACCCGAGATACGCAGTATTTT
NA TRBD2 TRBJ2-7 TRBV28 CASSLSGLAGRYEQYF TGTGCCAGCAGTTTATCGGGACTAGCGGGACGTTACGAGCAGTACTTC
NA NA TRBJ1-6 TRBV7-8 CASSIAGEGGNSPLHF TGTGCCAGCAGCATAGCCGGAGAAGGGGGTAATTCACCCCTCCACTTT
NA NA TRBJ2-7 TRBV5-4 CASSPSSGTGVYEQYF TGTGCCAGCAGCCCCTCCTCAGGAACGGGGGTCTACGAGCAGTACTTC
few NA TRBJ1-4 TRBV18 CASSPPAQGTNEKLFF TGTGCCAGCTCACCACCTGCACAGGGCACTAATGAAAAACTGTTTTTT
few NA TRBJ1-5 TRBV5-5 CASSPQPESNQPQHF TGTGCCAGCAGCCCTCAGCCGGAGTCCAATCAGCCCCAGCATTTT
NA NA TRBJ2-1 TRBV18 CASSPREPLNEQFF TGTGCCAGCTCACCCCGGGAGCCCCTTAATGAGCAGTTCTTC
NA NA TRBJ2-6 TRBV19 CASSRRSGANVLTF TGTGCCAGTAGTAGACGCTCTGGGGCCAACGTCCTGACTTTC
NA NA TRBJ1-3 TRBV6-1 CASSSTTGNTIYF TGTGCCAGCAGTTCGACAACTGGAAACACCATATATTTT
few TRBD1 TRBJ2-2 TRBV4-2 CASSQPGTGRSGELFF TGTGCCAGCAGCCAACCCGGGACAGGGAGGTCCGGGGAGCTGTTTTTT
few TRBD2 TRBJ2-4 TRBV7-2 CASSSRRAGRDMDIQYF TGTGCCAGCAGCTCCCGACGCGCGGGGAGGGATATGGACATTCAGTACTTC
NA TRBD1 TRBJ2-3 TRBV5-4 CASSPTGQITDTQYF TGTGCCAGCAGTCCGACGGGACAGATCACAGATACGCAGTATTTT
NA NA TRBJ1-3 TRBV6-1 CASSSTSVGNTIYF TGTGCCAGCAGTTCTACTTCAGTTGGAAACACCATATATTTT
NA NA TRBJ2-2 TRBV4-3 CASSQEPLTNTGELFF TGCGCCAGCAGCCAAGAGCCTCTCACGAACACCGGGGAGCTGTTTTTT
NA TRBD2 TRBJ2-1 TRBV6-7 CARWGLAASYNEQFF TGTGCCAGATGGGGACTAGCGGCATCCTACAATGAGCAGTTCTTC
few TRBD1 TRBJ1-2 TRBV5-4 CASNWGQGRYTF TGTGCCAGCAATTGGGGACAGGGTCGCTACACCTTC
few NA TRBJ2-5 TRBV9 CASSVGLIETQYF TGTGCCAGCAGCGTAGGGCTTATAGAGACCCAGTACTTC
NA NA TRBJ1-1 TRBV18 CASSRLNTEAFF TGTGCCAGCTCACGTCTGAACACTGAAGCTTTCTTT
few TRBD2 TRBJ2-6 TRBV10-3 CAISESGGAGANVLTF TGTGCCATCAGTGAGTCCGGGGGGGCCGGGGCCAACGTCCTGACTTTC
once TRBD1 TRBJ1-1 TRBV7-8 CASSMHRGAEAFF TGTGCCAGCAGCATGCACAGGGGCGCTGAAGCTTTCTTT
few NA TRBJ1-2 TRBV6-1 CASSEIQQNYGYTF TGTGCCAGCAGTGAAATACAGCAAAACTATGGCTACACCTTC
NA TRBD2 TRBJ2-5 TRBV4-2 CASSQGPMGGNQETQYF TGTGCCAGCAGCCAGGGTCCTATGGGAGGGAACCAAGAGACCCAGTACTTC
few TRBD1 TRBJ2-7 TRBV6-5 CASSRDRAEQYF TGTGCCAGCAGTCGGGACAGGGCCGAGCAGTACTTC
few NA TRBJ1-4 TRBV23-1 CASSHNRAGAESLLNEKLFF TGCGCCAGCAGTCATAACAGGGCGGGAGCCGAGAGCCTGTTGAATGAAAAACTGTTTTTT
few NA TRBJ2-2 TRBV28 CASHLAGLANTGELFF TGTGCCAGCCACTTGGCGGGGCTAGCGAACACCGGGGAGCTGTTTTTT
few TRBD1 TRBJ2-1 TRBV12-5 CASGGQGAYNEQFF TGTGCTAGTGGGGGACAGGGGGCTTACAATGAGCAGTTCTTC
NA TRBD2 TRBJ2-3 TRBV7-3 CASSSRTSGRGRGTDTQYF TGTGCCAGCAGCTCTCGGACTAGCGGGAGGGGCCGCGGCACAGATACGCAGTATTTT
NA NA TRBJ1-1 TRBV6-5 CASTTTRANTEAFF TGTGCCAGCACTACGACACGAGCGAACACTGAAGCTTTCTTT
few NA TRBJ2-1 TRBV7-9 CASSPPGPGSSYNEQFF TGTGCCAGCAGCCCCCCCGGCCCCGGGAGCTCCTACAATGAGCAGTTCTTC
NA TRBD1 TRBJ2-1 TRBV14 CASSRFSGTAVGQFF TGTGCCAGCAGCCGATTTTCCGGGACAGCGGTTGGGCAGTTCTTC
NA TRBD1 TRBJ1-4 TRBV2 CASSFTGELNEKLFF TGTGCCAGCAGCTTTACAGGGGAACTAAATGAAAAACTGTTTTTT
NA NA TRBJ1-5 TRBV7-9 CSSSLWESEPQHF TGTTCCAGCAGCTTATGGGAATCGGAGCCCCAGCATTTT
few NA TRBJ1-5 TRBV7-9 CASSPQGRGIQPQHF TGTGCCAGCAGCCCCCAGGGCAGGGGCATTCAGCCCCAGCATTTT
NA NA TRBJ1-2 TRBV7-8 CASSRTRGQHTNYGYTF TGTGCCAGCAGCAGAACGCGAGGACAGCATACTAACTATGGCTACACCTTC
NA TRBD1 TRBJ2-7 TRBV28 CASVPGQGAYEQYF TGTGCCAGCGTGCCGGGACAGGGGGCTTACGAGCAGTACTTC
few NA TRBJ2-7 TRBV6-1 CASSDRGSYEQYF TGTGCCAGCAGTGACAGGGGTTCCTACGAGCAGTACTTC
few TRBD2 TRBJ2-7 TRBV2 CASNPSTSVHEQYF TGTGCCAGCAACCCCTCTACTAGCGTCCACGAGCAGTACTTC
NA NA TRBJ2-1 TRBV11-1 CASSLGHSPYNEQFF TGTGCCAGCAGCTTGGGACACAGCCCCTACAATGAGCAGTTCTTC
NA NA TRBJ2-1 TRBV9 CASSVVAPLQDEQFF TGTGCCAGCAGCGTAGTGGCTCCCCTGCAGGATGAGCAGTTCTTC
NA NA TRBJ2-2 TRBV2 CASRRTNTGELFF TGTGCCAGCAGGCGAACGAACACCGGGGAGCTGTTTTTT
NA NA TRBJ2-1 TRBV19 CASSGRWLANEQFF TGTGCCAGTAGCGGGAGATGGTTAGCCAATGAGCAGTTCTTC
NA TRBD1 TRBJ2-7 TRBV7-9 CASMRTGGRDEQYF TGTGCCAGCATGAGGACAGGGGGCCGGGACGAGCAGTACTTC